The rows below give T cell receptor beta chains drawn from one sample of a study of T cells in Graves' hyperthyroidism and ophthalmopathy. TCRdb re-called the multiplex PCR reads with MiXCR, one entry per CDR3 protein. The table has about 340,000 distinct CDR3 sequences, roughly 18% seen once; the top ten hold less than 65%. Material: blood. The receptors here all came from a woman aged 45-65 years with Graves' hyperthyroidism. The CDR3 runs from the conserved cysteine through the conserved F or W. D genes are given only for firm matches. Clone size, where shown, is once, few, many, or a class for clones that have expanded.

clone_size,d_call,v_call,j_call,cdr3_aa,cdr3_nt
few,TRBD1,TRBV4-1,TRBJ1-1,CASSQPQGWATEAFF,TGCGCCAGCAGCCAACCACAGGGGTGGGCCACTGAAGCTTTCTTT
many,TRBD2,TRBV28,TRBJ2-7,CASSLTSGYEQYF,TGTGCCAGCAGTTTGACTAGCGGATACGAGCAGTACTTC
NA,NA,TRBV11-2,TRBJ2-7,CASSPTPPGSCEQYF,TGTGCCAGCAGCCCTACCCCGCCTGGATCCTGCGAGCAGTACTTC
NA,TRBD2,TRBV9,TRBJ2-1,CASSVEGAGARNEQFF,TGTGCCAGCAGCGTAGAAGGAGCGGGGGCTAGGAATGAGCAGTTCTTC
NA,NA,TRBV14,TRBJ1-4,CASSQDSGNEKLFF,TGTGCCAGCAGCCAAGATTCGGGCAATGAAAAACTGTTTTTT
many,TRBD1,TRBV7-8,TRBJ2-5,CASSLEPTGGGQTQYF,TGTGCCAGCAGCTTAGAACCGACAGGGGGTGGGCAGACCCAGTACTTC
NA,NA,TRBV7-3,TRBJ2-3,CASSRFEDTDTQYF,TGTGCCAGCAGCCGCTTTGAAGACACAGATACGCAGTATTTT
NA,TRBD2,TRBV18,TRBJ2-7,CASSVGLAGEEQYF,TGTGCCAGCTCAGTAGGACTAGCGGGAGAGGAGCAGTACTTC
many,NA,TRBV30,TRBJ2-1,CAWKSELAADEQFF,TGTGCCTGGAAGTCGGAGTTAGCCGCGGATGAGCAGTTCTTC
NA,NA,TRBV15,TRBJ2-3,CATSRGGFLDTQYF,TGTGCCACCAGCAGAGGGGGTTTTCTAGATACGCAGTATTTT
many,NA,TRBV28,TRBJ2-6,CASSLRAGANVLTF,TGTGCCAGCAGCTTGAGGGCTGGGGCCAACGTCCTGACTTTC
NA,NA,TRBV20-1,TRBJ2-2,CSARVGGDGELFF,TGCAGTGCTAGAGTCGGGGGCGACGGGGAGCTGTTTTTT
many,TRBD1,TRBV20-1,TRBJ2-3,CSATKPRDRGTDTQYF,TGCAGTGCAACCAAACCCCGGGACAGGGGAACAGATACGCAGTATTTT
NA,TRBD2,TRBV10-3,TRBJ2-1,CAISESRTSSYNEQFF,TGTGCCATCAGTGAGTCGAGGACTAGCTCCTACAATGAGCAGTTCTTC
NA,NA,TRBV7-9,TRBJ1-4,CASNKGLTNEKLFF,TGTGCCAGCAATAAGGGCCTAACTAATGAAAAACTGTTTTTT
NA,NA,TRBV6-5,TRBJ1-1,CASSYATNTEAFF,TGTGCCAGCAGTTACGCCACGAACACTGAAGCTTTCTTT
many,NA,TRBV19,TRBJ1-2,CASLGSEAGTYGYTF,TGTGCCAGCTTGGGGTCGGAGGCGGGGACGTATGGCTACACCTTC
NA,NA,TRBV24-1,TRBJ2-4,CATSDADGGEYF,TGTGCCACCAGTGATGCGGATGGCGGGGAGTACTTC
many,NA,TRBV20-1,TRBJ2-7,CSARAPISWGSYEQYF,TGCAGTGCTAGAGCTCCAATTAGCTGGGGCTCCTACGAGCAGTACTTC
NA,TRBD2,TRBV12-5,TRBJ2-1,CASGLETGGGFF,TGTGCTAGTGGTTTGGAGACGGGGGGAGGGTTCTTC
NA,NA,TRBV20-1,TRBJ2-1,CSAAESYNEQFF,TGCAGTGCGGCAGAAAGCTACAATGAGCAGTTCTTC
NA,TRBD2,TRBV19,TRBJ2-1,CASSFGGTSGRAEQFF,TGTGCCAGTAGTTTCGGTGGGACTAGCGGGAGGGCCGAGCAGTTCTTC
NA,TRBD2,TRBV5-6,TRBJ2-3,CASSLFSGGARDTQYF,TGTGCCAGCAGCCTCTTTAGCGGGGGGGCCCGAGATACGCAGTATTTT
NA,NA,TRBV4-1,TRBJ2-6,CASSQAHRSGANVLTF,TGCGCCAGCAGCCAAGCCCACAGGTCTGGGGCCAACGTCCTGACTTTC
NA,NA,TRBV3-1,TRBJ2-5,CASSTTDETQYF,TGTGCCAGCAGCACTACGGACGAGACCCAGTACTTC
many,NA,TRBV12-3/TRBV12-4,TRBJ1-4,CASSFMAGPEKLFF,TGTGCCAGCAGTTTTATGGCGGGTCCTGAAAAACTGTTTTTT
NA,NA,TRBV15,TRBJ1-4,CATSRDRPSPNEKLFF,TGTGCCACCAGCAGAGACAGGCCGTCCCCGAATGAAAAACTGTTTTTT
NA,NA,TRBV25-1,TRBJ1-2,CASSFQGSRGYTF,TGTGCCAGCAGTTTTCAGGGGAGTAGAGGCTACACCTTC
many,NA,TRBV28,TRBJ2-5,CASRYSDEETQYF,TGTGCCAGCAGGTACTCGGACGAAGAGACCCAGTACTTC
many,TRBD1,TRBV28,TRBJ2-7,CASSPKGTVYEQYF,TGTGCCAGCAGTCCCAAAGGGACAGTCTACGAGCAGTACTTC
many,NA,TRBV20-1,TRBJ2-5,CSARGEWGTQYF,TGCAGTGCTAGAGGGGAATGGGGGACCCAGTACTTC
NA,TRBD2,TRBV7-9,TRBJ2-5,CASSLSAASGEETQYF,TGTGCCAGCAGCTTAAGTGCGGCTAGCGGGGAAGAGACCCAGTACTTC
NA,NA,TRBV5-1,TRBJ1-6,CASSLTTGQIDSPLHF,TGCGCCAGCAGCTTAACAACTGGACAGATTGACTCACCCCTCCACTTT
many,NA,TRBV7-2,TRBJ1-1,CASSPRGGRESEAFF,TGTGCCAGCAGCCCACGGGGGGGACGAGAAAGTGAAGCTTTCTTT
NA,NA,TRBV20-1,TRBJ1-2,CSARQAGGTRYGYTF,TGCAGTGCTAGACAGGCTGGTGGGACACGGTATGGCTACACCTTC
many,TRBD2,TRBV20-1,TRBJ2-7,CSASLPLVKSGLSGSYEQYF,TGCAGTGCTAGTCTGCCGTTGGTTAAGAGTGGACTTAGCGGGAGCTACGAGCAGTACTTC
many,NA,TRBV19,TRBJ1-5,CASSIGVSNQPQHF,TGTGCCAGCAGTATCGGGGTTTCCAATCAGCCCCAGCATTTT
NA,NA,TRBV20-1,TRBJ2-5,CSARSVGVGETQYF,TGCAGTGCTAGATCGGTGGGGGTCGGTGAGACCCAGTACTTC
NA,NA,TRBV7-8,TRBJ2-5,CASSFRTHQETQYF,TGTGCCAGCAGCTTTCGGACTCACCAAGAGACCCAGTACTTC
many,NA,TRBV28,TRBJ2-7,CASSLTGPLSYEQYF,TGTGCCAGCAGTTTGACCGGACCCCTCTCCTACGAGCAGTACTTC
many,TRBD1,TRBV7-8,TRBJ1-2,CASSFGQENYGYTF,TGTGCCAGCAGCTTTGGACAGGAGAACTATGGCTACACCTTC
NA,NA,TRBV18,TRBJ2-1,CASSPLKDEQFF,TGTGCCAGCTCACCACTTAAGGATGAGCAGTTCTTC
few,NA,TRBV7-6,TRBJ2-1,CASSWFSDSEDEQFF,TGTGCCAGCAGTTGGTTTTCGGACAGCGAAGATGAGCAGTTCTTC
NA,TRBD2,TRBV29-1,TRBJ2-3,CSVGLIGTDTQYF,TGCAGCGTGGGACTAATTGGCACAGATACGCAGTATTTT
few,NA,TRBV10-3,TRBJ2-3,CAISGTTDTQYF,TGTGCCATCAGTGGAACCACAGATACGCAGTATTTT
few,NA,TRBV6-1,TRBJ1-3,CASRSFTGSSGNTIYF,TGTGCCAGCAGATCCTTTACAGGGAGCTCTGGAAACACCATATATTTT
NA,NA,TRBV20-1,TRBJ2-1,CSARVGGFSYNEQFF,TGCAGTGCTAGAGTGGGCGGGTTCTCCTACAATGAGCAGTTCTTC
NA,NA,TRBV7-3,TRBJ1-1,CASSLTRDLNTEAFF,TGTGCCAGCAGCTTGACAAGGGACTTGAACACTGAAGCTTTCTTT